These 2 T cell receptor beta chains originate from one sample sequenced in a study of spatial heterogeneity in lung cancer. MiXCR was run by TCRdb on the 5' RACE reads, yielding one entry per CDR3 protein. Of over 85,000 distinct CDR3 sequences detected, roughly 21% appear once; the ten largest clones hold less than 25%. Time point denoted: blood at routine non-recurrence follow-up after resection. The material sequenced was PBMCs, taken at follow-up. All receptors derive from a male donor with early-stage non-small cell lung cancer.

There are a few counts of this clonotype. CDR3 bases: TGTGCCAGCAGCCAAGATGCGGGTACCTACAATGAGCAGTTCTTC. This translates into CASSQDAGTYNEQFF. The V and J genes are TRBV3-1 and TRBJ2-1; D possibly corresponds to TRBD2 (5 bases). Germline CDR1 is LGHDT and CDR2 is YNNKEL (reference sequence). The V gene lost 0 bases and the J gene lost 2 bases, with 8 bases spanning the gap. CDR3 size: 15 residues.

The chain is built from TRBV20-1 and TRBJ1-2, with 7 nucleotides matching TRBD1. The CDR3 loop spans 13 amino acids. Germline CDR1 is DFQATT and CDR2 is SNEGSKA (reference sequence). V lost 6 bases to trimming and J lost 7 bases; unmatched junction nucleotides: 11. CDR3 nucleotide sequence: TGCAGTGCAGAAACAGGGGTCCGGCCTGGCTACACCTTC. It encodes CSAETGVRPGYTF.